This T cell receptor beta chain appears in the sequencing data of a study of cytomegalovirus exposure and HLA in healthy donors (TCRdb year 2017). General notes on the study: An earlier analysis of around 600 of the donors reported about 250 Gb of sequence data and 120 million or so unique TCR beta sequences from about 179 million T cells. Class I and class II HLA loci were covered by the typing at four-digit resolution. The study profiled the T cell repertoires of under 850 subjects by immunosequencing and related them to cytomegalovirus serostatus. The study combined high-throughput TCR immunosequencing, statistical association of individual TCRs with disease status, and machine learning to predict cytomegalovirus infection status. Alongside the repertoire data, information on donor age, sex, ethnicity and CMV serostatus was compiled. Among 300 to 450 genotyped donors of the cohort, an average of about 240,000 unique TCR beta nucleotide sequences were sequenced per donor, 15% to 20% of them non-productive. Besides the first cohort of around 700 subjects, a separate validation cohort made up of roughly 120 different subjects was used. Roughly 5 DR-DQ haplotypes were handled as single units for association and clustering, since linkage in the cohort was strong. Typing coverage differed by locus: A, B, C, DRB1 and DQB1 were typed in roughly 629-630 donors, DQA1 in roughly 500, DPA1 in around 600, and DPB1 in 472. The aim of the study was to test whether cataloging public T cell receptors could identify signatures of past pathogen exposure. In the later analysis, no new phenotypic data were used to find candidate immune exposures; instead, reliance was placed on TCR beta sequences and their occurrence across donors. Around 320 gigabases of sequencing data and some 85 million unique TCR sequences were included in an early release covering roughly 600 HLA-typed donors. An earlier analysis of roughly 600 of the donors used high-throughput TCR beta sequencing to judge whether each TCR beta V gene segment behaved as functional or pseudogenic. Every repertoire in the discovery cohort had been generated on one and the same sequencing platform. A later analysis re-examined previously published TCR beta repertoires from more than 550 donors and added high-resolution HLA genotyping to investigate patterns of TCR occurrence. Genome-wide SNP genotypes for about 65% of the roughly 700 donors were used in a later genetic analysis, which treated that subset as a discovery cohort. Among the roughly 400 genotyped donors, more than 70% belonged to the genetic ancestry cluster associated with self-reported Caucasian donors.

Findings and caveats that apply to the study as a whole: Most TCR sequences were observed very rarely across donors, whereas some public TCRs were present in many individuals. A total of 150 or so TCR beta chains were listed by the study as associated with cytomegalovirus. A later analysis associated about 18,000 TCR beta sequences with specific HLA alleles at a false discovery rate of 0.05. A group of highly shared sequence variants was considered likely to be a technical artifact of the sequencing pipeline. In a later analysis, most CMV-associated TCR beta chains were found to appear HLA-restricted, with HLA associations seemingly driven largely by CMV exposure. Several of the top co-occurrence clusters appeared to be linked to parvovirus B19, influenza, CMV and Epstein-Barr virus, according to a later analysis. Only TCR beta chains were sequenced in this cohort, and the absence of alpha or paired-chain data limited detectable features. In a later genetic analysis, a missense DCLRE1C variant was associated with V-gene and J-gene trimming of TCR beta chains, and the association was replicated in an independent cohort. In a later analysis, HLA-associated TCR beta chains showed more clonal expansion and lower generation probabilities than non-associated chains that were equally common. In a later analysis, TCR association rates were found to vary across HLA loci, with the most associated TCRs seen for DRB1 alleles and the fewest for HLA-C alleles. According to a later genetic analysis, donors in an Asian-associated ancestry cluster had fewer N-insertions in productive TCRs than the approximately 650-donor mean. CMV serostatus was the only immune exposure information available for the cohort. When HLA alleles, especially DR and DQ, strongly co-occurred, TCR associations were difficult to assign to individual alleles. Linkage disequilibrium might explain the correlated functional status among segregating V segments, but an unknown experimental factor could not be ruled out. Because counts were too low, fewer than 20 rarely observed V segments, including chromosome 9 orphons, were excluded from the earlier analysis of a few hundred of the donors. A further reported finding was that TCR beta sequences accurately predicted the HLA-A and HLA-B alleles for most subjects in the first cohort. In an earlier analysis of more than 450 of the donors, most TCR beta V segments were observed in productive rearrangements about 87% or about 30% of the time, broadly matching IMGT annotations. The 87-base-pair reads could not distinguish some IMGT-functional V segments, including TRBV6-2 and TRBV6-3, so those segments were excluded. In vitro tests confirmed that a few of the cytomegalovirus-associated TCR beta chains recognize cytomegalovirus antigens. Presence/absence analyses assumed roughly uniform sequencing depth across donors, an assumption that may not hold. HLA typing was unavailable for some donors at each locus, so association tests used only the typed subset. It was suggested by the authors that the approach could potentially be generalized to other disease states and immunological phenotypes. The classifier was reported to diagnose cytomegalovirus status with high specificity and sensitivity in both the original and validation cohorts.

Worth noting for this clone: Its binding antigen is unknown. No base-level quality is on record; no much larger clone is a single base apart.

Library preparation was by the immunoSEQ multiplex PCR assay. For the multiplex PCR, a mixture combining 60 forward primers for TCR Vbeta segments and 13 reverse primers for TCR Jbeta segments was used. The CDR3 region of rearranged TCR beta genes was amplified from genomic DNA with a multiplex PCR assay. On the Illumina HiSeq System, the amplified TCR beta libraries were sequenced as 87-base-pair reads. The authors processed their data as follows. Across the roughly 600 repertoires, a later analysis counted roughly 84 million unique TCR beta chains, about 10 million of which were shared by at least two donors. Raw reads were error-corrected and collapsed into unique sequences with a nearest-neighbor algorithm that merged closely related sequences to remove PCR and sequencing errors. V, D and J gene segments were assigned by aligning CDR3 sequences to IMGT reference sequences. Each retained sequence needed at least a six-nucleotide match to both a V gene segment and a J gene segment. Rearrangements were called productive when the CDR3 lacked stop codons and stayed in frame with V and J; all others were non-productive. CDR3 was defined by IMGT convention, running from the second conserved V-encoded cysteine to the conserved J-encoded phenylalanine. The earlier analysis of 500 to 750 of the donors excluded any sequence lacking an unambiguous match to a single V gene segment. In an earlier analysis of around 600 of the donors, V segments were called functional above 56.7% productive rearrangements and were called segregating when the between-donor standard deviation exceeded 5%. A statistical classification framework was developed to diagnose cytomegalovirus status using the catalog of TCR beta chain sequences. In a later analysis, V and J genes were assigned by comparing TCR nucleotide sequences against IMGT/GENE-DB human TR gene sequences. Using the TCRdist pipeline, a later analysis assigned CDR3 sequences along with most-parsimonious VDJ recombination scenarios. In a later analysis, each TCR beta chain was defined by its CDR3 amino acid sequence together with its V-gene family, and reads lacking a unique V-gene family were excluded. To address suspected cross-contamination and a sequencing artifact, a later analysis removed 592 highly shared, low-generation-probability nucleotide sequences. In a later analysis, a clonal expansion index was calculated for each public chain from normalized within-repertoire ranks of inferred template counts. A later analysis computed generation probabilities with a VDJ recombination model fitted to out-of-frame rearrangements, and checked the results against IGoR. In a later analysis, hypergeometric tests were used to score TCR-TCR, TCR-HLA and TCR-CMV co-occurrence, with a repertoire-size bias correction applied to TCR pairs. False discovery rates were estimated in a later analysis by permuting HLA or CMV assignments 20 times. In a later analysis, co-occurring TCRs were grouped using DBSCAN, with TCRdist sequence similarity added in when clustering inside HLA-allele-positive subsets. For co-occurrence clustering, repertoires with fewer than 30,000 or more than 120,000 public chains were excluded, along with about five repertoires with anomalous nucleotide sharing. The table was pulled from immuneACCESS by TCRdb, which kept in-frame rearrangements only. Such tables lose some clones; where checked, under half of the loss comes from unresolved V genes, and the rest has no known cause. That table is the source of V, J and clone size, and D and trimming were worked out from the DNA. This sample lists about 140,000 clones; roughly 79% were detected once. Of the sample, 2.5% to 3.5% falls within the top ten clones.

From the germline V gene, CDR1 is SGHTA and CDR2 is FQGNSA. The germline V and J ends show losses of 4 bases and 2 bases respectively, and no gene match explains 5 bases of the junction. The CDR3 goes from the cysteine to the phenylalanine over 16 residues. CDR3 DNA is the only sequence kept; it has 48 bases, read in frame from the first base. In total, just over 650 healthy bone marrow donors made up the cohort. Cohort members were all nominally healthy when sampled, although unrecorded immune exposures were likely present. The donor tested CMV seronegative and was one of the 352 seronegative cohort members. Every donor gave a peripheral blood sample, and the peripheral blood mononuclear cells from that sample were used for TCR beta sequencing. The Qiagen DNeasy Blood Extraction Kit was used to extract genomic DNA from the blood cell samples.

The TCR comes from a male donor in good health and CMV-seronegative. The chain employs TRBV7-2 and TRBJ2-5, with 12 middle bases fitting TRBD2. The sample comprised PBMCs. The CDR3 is CASSSGLAGRQETQYF. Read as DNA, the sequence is TGTGCCAGCAGCTCCGGACTAGCGGGGAGACAAGAGACCCAGTACTTC. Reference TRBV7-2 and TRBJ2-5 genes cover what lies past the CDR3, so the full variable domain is GAGVSQSPSNKVTEKGKDVELRCDPISGHTALYWYRQSLGQGLEFLIYFQGNSAPDKSGLPSDRFSAERTGGSVSTLTIQRTQQEDSAVYLCASSSGLAGRQETQYFGPGTRLLVL.